The next 2 T cell receptor beta chains were all read from a single sample in a study of blood T cell repertoires in COVID-19. Data came from immunoSEQ multiplex PCR; TCRdb stores just in-frame clones and leaves some out. The sample lists about 33,000 clones, 80% to 90% occurring once. The sample was peripheral blood. The receptors stem from an elderly woman with active or convalescent COVID-19.

The rearrangement uses TRBV20-1 and TRBJ2-3, with D maybe TRBD2 (5 bases). Trimming removed 3 bases from V and 4 bases from J, with 8 bases in between. The CDR3 has 12 residues. CDR1 is DFQATT, CDR2 SNEGSKA, per germline (reference sequence). The CDR3 region has the DNA TGCAGTGCTAGTGAGGGAGCAGATACGCAGTATTTT. Translated: CSASEGADTQYF.

The chain couples TRBV7-8 to TRBJ1-1; D is ambiguous. The V gene lost 5 bases and the J gene lost 1 base, with 11 bases spanning the gap. CDR3 size: 14 residues. Germline CDR1 SGHVS, CDR2 FQNEAQ. The CDR3 spells CASSPGGPNTEAFF. The CDR3 nucleotides are TGTGCCAGCAGCCCAGGAGGGCCGAACACTGAAGCTTTCTTT.